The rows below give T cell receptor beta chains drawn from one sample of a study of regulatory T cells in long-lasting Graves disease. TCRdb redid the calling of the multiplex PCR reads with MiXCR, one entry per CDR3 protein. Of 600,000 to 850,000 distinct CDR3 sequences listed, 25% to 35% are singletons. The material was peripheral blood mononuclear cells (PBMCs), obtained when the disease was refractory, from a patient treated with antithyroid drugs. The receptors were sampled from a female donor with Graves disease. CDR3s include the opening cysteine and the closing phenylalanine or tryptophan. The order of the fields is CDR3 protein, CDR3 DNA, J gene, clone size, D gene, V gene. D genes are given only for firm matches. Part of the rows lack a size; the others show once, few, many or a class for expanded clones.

CDR3 protein: CSVESVSSYNEQFF
CDR3 DNA: TGCAGCGTGGAGAGCGTGAGCTCCTACAATGAGCAGTTCTTC
J gene: TRBJ2-1
clone size: once
D gene: NA
V gene: TRBV29-1

CDR3 protein: CSASNTGTRGLNEQFF
CDR3 DNA: TGCAGTGCTAGCAACACCGGGACTCGGGGCCTCAATGAGCAGTTCTTC
J gene: TRBJ2-1
clone size: once
D gene: NA
V gene: TRBV20-1

CDR3 protein: CASRGYGLSTEAFF
CDR3 DNA: TGTGCCAGTAGAGGGTACGGGTTGAGCACTGAAGCTTTCTTT
J gene: TRBJ1-1
clone size: NA
D gene: NA
V gene: TRBV19

CDR3 protein: CAISASGRWYEQYF
CDR3 DNA: TGTGCCATCAGTGCGAGCGGGAGATGGTACGAGCAGTACTTC
J gene: TRBJ2-7
clone size: NA
D gene: TRBD2
V gene: TRBV10-3

CDR3 protein: CASSTGSETQYF
CDR3 DNA: TGCGCCAGCAGCACGGGATCAGAGACCCAGTACTTC
J gene: TRBJ2-5
clone size: NA
D gene: NA
V gene: TRBV10-2

CDR3 protein: CASSPRQGRTDTEAFF
CDR3 DNA: TGTGCCAGCAGCCCCCGACAGGGGAGGACGGACACTGAAGCTTTCTTT
J gene: TRBJ1-1
clone size: few
D gene: TRBD1
V gene: TRBV11-2

CDR3 protein: CASSPTAGAGSPLHF
CDR3 DNA: TGTGCCAGCAGCCCTACCGCGGGGGCCGGTTCACCCCTCCACTTT
J gene: TRBJ1-6
clone size: NA
D gene: NA
V gene: TRBV14

CDR3 protein: CASSDTADRAEQYF
CDR3 DNA: TGTGCCAGCAGTGATACTGCAGACAGGGCCGAGCAGTACTTC
J gene: TRBJ2-7
clone size: many
D gene: TRBD1
V gene: TRBV6-1

CDR3 protein: CASSYGERAYEQYF
CDR3 DNA: TGTGCCAGCAGTTACGGGGAGAGGGCCTACGAGCAGTACTTC
J gene: TRBJ2-7
clone size: NA
D gene: NA
V gene: TRBV6-5

CDR3 protein: CASSLGEMTVTEAFF
CDR3 DNA: TGTGCCAGCAGCTTAGGCGAAATGACAGTCACTGAAGCTTTCTTT
J gene: TRBJ1-1
clone size: NA
D gene: NA
V gene: TRBV7-2

CDR3 protein: CASMPTDRSEQYF
CDR3 DNA: TGTGCCAGCATGCCCACCGATCGTTCCGAGCAGTACTTC
J gene: TRBJ2-7
clone size: many
D gene: NA
V gene: TRBV2

CDR3 protein: CAIITHNTEAFF
CDR3 DNA: TGTGCCATCATTACACATAACACTGAAGCTTTCTTT
J gene: TRBJ1-1
clone size: NA
D gene: NA
V gene: TRBV6-1

CDR3 protein: CASSHNPGGTEAFF
CDR3 DNA: TGTGCCAGCAGTCACAACCCCGGCGGCACTGAAGCTTTCTTT
J gene: TRBJ1-1
clone size: few
D gene: NA
V gene: TRBV6-1

CDR3 protein: CASRENNYGYTF
CDR3 DNA: TGTGCCAGCAGAGAAAACAACTATGGCTACACCTTC
J gene: TRBJ1-2
clone size: many
D gene: NA
V gene: TRBV6-1

CDR3 protein: CASSSSLAGARYEQYF
CDR3 DNA: TGTGCCAGCAGCTCGTCTCTAGCGGGAGCTAGATACGAGCAGTACTTC
J gene: TRBJ2-7
clone size: NA
D gene: TRBD2
V gene: TRBV7-9

CDR3 protein: CRTPSANTGELFF
CDR3 DNA: TGCAGAACCCCCTCAGCGAACACCGGGGAGCTGTTTTTT
J gene: TRBJ2-2
clone size: few
D gene: NA
V gene: TRBV29-1

CDR3 protein: CSAGGRGYQETQYF
CDR3 DNA: TGCAGTGCTGGGGGGAGGGGGTACCAAGAGACCCAGTACTTC
J gene: TRBJ2-5
clone size: few
D gene: NA
V gene: TRBV20-1

CDR3 protein: CAWTPGAGVNIQYF
CDR3 DNA: TGTGCCTGGACTCCGGGAGCAGGGGTAAACATTCAGTACTTC
J gene: TRBJ2-4
clone size: NA
D gene: NA
V gene: TRBV30

CDR3 protein: CASRLGLAGPRQETQYF
CDR3 DNA: TGTGCCAGCCGATTAGGACTAGCGGGACCCCGGCAAGAGACCCAGTACTTC
J gene: TRBJ2-5
clone size: many
D gene: TRBD2
V gene: TRBV2

CDR3 protein: CASSILTNQPQHF
CDR3 DNA: TGTGCCAGTAGTATTCTGACTAATCAGCCCCAGCATTTT
J gene: TRBJ1-5
clone size: NA
D gene: NA
V gene: TRBV19

CDR3 protein: CATSEAGQETQYF
CDR3 DNA: TGTGCCACCAGTGAGGCTGGTCAAGAGACCCAGTACTTC
J gene: TRBJ2-5
clone size: few
D gene: NA
V gene: TRBV24-1

CDR3 protein: CASSLPADERNYGYTF
CDR3 DNA: TGTGCCAGCAGTTTACCGGCCGACGAACGTAACTATGGCTACACCTTC
J gene: TRBJ1-2
clone size: NA
D gene: NA
V gene: TRBV27

CDR3 protein: CASSAAGTGFYEQYF
CDR3 DNA: TGTGCCAGCAGTGCCGCCGGGACAGGGTTTTACGAGCAGTACTTC
J gene: TRBJ2-7
clone size: few
D gene: TRBD1
V gene: TRBV12-3/TRBV12-4

CDR3 protein: CASSPNGRNIYEQYF
CDR3 DNA: TGTGCCAGCAGCCCCAACGGGAGGAATATCTACGAGCAGTACTTC
J gene: TRBJ2-7
clone size: NA
D gene: TRBD2
V gene: TRBV7-3

CDR3 protein: CASSPRRLNTEAFF
CDR3 DNA: TGTGCCAGCAGCCCCAGGAGACTGAACACTGAAGCTTTCTTT
J gene: TRBJ1-1
clone size: many
D gene: NA
V gene: TRBV28

CDR3 protein: CASSISRVRSYEQYF
CDR3 DNA: TGTGCCAGTAGTATCAGCAGGGTTAGGTCCTACGAGCAGTACTTC
J gene: TRBJ2-7
clone size: few
D gene: NA
V gene: TRBV19